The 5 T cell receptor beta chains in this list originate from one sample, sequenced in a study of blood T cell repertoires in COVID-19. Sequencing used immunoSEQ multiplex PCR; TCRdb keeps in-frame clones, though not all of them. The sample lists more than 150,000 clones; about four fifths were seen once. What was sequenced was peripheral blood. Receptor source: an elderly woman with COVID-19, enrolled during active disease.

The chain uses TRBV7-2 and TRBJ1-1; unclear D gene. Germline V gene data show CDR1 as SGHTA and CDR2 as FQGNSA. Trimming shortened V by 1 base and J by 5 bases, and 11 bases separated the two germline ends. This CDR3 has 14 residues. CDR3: CASSLVRVSTEAFF. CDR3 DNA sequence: TGTGCCAGCAGCTTAGTTCGGGTTTCAACTGAAGCTTTCTTT.

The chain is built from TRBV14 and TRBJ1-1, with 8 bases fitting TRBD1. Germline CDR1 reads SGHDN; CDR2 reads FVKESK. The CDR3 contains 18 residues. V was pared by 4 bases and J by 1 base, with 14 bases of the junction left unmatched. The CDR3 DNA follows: TGTGCCAGCAGCCCCTGGACAGGGCGGCGGGGTGGGAACACTGAAGCTTTCTTT. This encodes CASSPWTGRRGGNTEAFF. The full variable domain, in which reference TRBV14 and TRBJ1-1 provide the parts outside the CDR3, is EAGVTQFPSHSVIEKGQTVTLRCDPISGHDNLYWYRRVMGKEIKFLLHFVKESKQDESGMPNNRFLAERTGGTYSTLKVQPAELEDSGVYFCASSPWTGRRGGNTEAFFGQGTRLTVV.

The CDR3 protein is CSVGQLLNTEAFF. The CDR3 bases are TGCAGCGTGGGACAGTTACTGAACACTGAAGCTTTCTTT. The chain is built from TRBV29-1 and TRBJ1-1; 7 bases match TRBD1. CDR1 and CDR2 from the germline V gene are SQVTM and ANQGSEA. The CDR3 length is 13 residues. The J segment lost 0 bases and the V segment lost 6 bases, leaving 4 bases of the junction unmatched.

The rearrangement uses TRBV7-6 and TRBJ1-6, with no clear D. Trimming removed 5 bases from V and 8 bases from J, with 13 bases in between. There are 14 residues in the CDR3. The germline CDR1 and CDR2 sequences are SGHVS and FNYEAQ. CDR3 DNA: TGTGCCAGCAGCCCCTCGAGCGGGGATTCACCCCTCCACTTT. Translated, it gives CASSPSSGDSPLHF.

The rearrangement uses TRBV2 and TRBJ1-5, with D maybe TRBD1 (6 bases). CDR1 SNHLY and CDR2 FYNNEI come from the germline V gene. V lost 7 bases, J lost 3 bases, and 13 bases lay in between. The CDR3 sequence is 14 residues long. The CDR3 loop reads CASKRDIYNQPQHF. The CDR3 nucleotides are TGTGCCAGCAAGAGGGACATTTACAATCAGCCCCAGCATTTT.